This TCR beta chain was identified in a study of shared clonotypes between healthy human individuals. Background on the study: CD8 memory received one plate per donor, CD8 naive two, CD4 memory three and CD4 naive three.

A remark on this clone: Its antigen is still unknown.

Memory CD4+ cells were the fraction left after CD45RA+ naive selection. Regarding the study as a whole: Clonotype sharing among donors likely depends on sequencing depth.

Original analysis: Sequence data from immunoSEQ were junction-only and lacked quality scores; consequently, filtering differed. Repertoires were generated with immunoSEQ multiplex PCR, while TCRdb's copy carries only in-frame clones and drops some. V, J and clone size reflect that table, while D and trimming were determined from the DNA. The table includes roughly 1,100,000 clones, about 80% detected once. The CDR3 is 15 residues long. V was clipped by 2 bases and J by 1 base, with 11 bases between them. The germline V gene has CDR1 SGHTA and CDR2 FQGNSA. The clonotype originates from a man younger than 30 in good health. Sequenced material: memory CD4+ T cells sorted from blood. Subset reported: CD45RA-negative fraction. This chain links TRBV7-2 with TRBJ1-1, with no clear D. The DNA for the CDR3 is TGTGCCAGCAGCTTAAGAGGGCAGAAGAACACTGAAGCTTTCTTT. Translated, it gives CASSLRGQKNTEAFF.